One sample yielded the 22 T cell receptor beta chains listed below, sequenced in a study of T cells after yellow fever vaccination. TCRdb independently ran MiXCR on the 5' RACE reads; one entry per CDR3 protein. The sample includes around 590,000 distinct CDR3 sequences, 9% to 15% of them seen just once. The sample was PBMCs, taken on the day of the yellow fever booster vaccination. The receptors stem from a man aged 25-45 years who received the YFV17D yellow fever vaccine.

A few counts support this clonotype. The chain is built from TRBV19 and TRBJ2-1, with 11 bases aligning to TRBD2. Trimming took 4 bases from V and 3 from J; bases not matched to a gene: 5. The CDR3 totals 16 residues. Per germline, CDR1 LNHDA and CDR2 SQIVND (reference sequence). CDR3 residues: CASSNSGRVGYNEQFF. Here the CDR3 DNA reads TGTGCCAGTAGTAATAGCGGGAGGGTAGGCTACAATGAGCAGTTCTTC.

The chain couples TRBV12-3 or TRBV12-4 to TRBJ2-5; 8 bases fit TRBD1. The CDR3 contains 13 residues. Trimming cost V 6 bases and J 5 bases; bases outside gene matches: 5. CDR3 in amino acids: CASRPRGQETQYF. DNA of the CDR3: TGTGCCAGCAGGCCCAGGGGGCAGGAGACCCAGTACTTC.

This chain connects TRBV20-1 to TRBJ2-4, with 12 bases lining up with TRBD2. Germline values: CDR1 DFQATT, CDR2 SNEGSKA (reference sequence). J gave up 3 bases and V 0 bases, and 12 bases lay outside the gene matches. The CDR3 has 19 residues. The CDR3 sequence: CSARDRTSGTTRLKNIQYF. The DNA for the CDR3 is TGCAGTGCTAGAGACCGGACTAGCGGGACCACCCGACTCAAAAACATTCAGTACTTC.

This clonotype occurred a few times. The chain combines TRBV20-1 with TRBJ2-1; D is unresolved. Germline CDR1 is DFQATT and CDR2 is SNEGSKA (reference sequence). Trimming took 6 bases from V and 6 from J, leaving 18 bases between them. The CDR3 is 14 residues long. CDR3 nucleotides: TGCAGTGCCACATCTTCCCGAGGCACCAATGAGCAGTTCTTC. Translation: CSATSSRGTNEQFF.

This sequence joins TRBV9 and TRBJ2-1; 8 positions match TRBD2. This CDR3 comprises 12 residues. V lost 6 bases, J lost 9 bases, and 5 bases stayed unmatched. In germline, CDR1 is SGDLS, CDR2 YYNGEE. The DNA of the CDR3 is TGTGCCAGCACCGGGACTAGTGGTGAGCAGTTCTTC. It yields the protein CASTGTSGEQFF.

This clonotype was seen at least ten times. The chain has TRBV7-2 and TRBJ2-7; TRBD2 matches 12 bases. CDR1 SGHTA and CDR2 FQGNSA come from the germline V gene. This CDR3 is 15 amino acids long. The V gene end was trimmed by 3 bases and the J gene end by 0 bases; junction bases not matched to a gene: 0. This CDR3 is CASSLGLAGSYEQYF. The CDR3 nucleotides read TGTGCCAGCAGCTTGGGACTAGCGGGCTCCTACGAGCAGTACTTC.

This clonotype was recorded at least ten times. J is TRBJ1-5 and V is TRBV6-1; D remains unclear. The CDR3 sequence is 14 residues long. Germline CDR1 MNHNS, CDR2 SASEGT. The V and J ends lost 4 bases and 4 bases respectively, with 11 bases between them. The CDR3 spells CASSGRDRNQPQHF. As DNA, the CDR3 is TGTGCCAGCAGTGGCCGCGATCGGAATCAGCCCCAGCATTTT.

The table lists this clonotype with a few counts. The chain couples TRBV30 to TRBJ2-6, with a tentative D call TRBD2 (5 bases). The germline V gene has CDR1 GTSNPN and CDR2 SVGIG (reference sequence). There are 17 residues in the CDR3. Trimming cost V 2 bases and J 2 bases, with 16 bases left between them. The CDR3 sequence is CAWSRESIWAGANVLTF. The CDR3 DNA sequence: TGTGCCTGGAGTAGGGAGTCTATCTGGGCTGGGGCCAACGTCCTGACTTTC.

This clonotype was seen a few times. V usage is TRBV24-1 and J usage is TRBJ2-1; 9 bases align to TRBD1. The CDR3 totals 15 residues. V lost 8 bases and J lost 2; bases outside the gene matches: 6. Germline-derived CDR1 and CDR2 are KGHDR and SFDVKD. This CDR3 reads CATTSGTGPYNEQFF. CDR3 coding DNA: TGTGCCACCACCTCGGGGACAGGGCCCTACAATGAGCAGTTCTTC.

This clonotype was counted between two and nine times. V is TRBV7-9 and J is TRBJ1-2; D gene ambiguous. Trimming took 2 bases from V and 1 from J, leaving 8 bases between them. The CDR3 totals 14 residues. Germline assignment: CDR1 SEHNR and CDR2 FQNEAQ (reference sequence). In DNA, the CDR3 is TGTGCCAGCAGCTTAAGCGGGTTTAACTATGGCTACACCTTC. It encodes CASSLSGFNYGYTF. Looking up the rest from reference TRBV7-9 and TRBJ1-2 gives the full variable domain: DTGVSQNPRHKITKRGQNVTFRCDPISEHNRLYWYRQTLGQGPEFLTYFQNEAQLEKSRLLSDRFSAERPKGSFSTLEIQRTEQGDSAMYLCASSLSGFNYGYTFGSGTRLTVV.

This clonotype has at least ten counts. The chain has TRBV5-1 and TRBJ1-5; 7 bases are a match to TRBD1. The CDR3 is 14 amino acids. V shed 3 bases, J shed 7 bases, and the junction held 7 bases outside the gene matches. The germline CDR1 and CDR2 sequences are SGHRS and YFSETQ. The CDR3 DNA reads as TGCGCCAGCAGCTCCTCGACAGGGACCCAGCCCCAGCATTTT. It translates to CASSSSTGTQPQHF.

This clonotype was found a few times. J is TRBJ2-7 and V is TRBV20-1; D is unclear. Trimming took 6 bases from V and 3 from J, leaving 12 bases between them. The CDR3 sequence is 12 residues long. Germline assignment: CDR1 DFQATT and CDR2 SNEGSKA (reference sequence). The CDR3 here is CSARTRIYEQYF. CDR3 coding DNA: TGCAGTGCCAGGACCAGGATCTACGAGCAGTACTTC.

DNA for the CDR3: TGTGCCAGCAGCCCCCTCAACGAGCAGTACTTC. This codes for CASSPLNEQYF. The chain recombines TRBV7-9 with TRBJ2-7; no reliable D call. Germline values: CDR1 SEHNR, CDR2 FQNEAQ (reference sequence). The CDR3 runs 11 residues. The germline V and J ends were trimmed by 5 bases and 5 bases, with 7 bases remaining between them.

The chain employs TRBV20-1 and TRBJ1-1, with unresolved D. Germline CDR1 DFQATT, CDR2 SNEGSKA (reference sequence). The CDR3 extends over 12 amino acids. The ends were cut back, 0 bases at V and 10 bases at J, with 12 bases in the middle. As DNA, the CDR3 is TGCAGTGCTAGAGATCTGGGCTCTGTAGCTTTCTTT. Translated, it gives CSARDLGSVAFF.

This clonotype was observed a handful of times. The CDR3 region has the DNA TGCGCCAGCAGCTTGGAAAATGTTGGTGGCTACACCTTC. Protein sequence: CASSLENVGGYTF. The rearrangement uses TRBV5-1 and TRBJ1-2; D gene unclear. Per germline, CDR1 SGHRS and CDR2 YFSETQ. The CDR3 totals 13 residues. V lost 0 bases to trimming and J lost 7 bases, with 10 bases between them.

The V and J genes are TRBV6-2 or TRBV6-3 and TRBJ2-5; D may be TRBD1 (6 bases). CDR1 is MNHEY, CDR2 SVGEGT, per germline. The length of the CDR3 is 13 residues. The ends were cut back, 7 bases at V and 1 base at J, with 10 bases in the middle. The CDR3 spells CASKGQPQETQYF. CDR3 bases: TGTGCCAGCAAGGGACAACCCCAAGAGACCCAGTACTTC.

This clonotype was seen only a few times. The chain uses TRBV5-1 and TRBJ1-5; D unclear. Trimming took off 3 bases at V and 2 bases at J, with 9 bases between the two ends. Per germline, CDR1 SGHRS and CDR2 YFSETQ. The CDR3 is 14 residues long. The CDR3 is CASSSVPGNQPQHF. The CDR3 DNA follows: TGCGCCAGCAGCTCGGTCCCGGGCAATCAGCCCCAGCATTTT.

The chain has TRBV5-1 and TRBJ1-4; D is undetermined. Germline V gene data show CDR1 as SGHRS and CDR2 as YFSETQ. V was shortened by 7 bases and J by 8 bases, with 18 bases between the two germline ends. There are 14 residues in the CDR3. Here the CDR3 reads CASRLGSSSEKLFF. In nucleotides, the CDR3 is TGCGCCAGCCGATTGGGGTCCTCGAGCGAAAAACTGTTTTTT.

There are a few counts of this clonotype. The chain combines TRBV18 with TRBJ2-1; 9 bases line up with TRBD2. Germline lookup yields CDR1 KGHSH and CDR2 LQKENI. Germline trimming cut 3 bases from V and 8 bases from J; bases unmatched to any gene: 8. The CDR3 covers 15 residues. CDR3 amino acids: CASSPLAGMKDEQFF. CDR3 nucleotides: TGTGCCAGCTCACCTCTAGCGGGGATGAAAGATGAGCAGTTCTTC.

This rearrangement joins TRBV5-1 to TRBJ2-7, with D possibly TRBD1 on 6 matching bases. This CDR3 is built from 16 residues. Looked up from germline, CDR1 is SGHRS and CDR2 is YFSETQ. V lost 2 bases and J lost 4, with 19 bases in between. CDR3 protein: CASSFRGHPGPYEQYF. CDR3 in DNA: TGCGCCAGCAGCTTTCGGGGACATCCCGGTCCTTACGAGCAGTACTTC.

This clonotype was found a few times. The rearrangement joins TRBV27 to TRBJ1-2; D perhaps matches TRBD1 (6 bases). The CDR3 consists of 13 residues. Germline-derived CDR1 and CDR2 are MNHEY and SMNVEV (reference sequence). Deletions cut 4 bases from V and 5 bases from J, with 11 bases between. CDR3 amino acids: CASSSPRGYGYTF. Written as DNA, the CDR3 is TGTGCCAGCAGTTCACCTAGGGGGTATGGCTACACCTTC.

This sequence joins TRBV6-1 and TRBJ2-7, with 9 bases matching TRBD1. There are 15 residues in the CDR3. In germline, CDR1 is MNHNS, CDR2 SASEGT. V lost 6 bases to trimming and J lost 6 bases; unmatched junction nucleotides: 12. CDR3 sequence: CASRHKGQGRGEQYF. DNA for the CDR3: TGTGCCAGCAGGCATAAGGGACAGGGTAGAGGCGAGCAGTACTTC.